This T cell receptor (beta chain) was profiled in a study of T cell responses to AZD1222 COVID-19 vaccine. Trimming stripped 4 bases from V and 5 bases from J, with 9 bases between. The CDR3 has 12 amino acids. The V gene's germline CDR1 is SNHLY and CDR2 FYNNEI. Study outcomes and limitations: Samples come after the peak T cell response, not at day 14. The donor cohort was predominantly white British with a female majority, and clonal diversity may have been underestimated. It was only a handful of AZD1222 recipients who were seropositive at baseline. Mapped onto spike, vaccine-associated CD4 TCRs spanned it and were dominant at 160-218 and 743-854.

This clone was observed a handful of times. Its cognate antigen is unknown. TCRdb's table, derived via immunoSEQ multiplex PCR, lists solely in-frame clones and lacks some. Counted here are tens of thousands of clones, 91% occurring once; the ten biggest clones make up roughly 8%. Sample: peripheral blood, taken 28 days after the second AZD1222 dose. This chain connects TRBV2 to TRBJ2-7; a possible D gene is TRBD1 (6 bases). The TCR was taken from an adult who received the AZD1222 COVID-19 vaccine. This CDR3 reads CASSANRDEQYF. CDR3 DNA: TGTGCCAGCAGTGCCAACAGGGACGAGCAGTACTTC.